This T cell receptor (beta chain) is from a study of blood T cell repertoires in COVID-19. Looking at the study overall: From T cells, B-cell-depleted T cells, or PBMCs came the material, which was cDNA or gDNA.

This table comes from immunoSEQ multiplex PCR, and its TCRdb copy is limited to in-frame clones, with some not included. The table shows about 270,000 clones, with 81% occurring only once. Germline lookup yields CDR1 SGDLS and CDR2 YYNGEE. The CDR3 runs to 16 residues. Trimming stripped 4 bases from V and 7 bases from J, with 18 bases between. Material for sequencing was peripheral blood. The sequence was obtained from a woman aged 60 to 75 with active or convalescent COVID-19. The chain couples TRBV9 to TRBJ1-6, with TRBD1 as a possible D gene (6 bases). The CDR3 DNA reads TGTGCCAGCAGCCCCTCGGGGGCGGGGGGAAATTCACCCCTCCACTTT. Translation gives CASSPSGAGGNSPLHF.